The clone carrying this T cell receptor (beta chain) has ten or more counts. This sample was included in a study of identical twins. Germline CDR1 and CDR2: SEHNR and FQNEAQ (reference sequence). Trimming stripped 1 base from V and 8 bases from J, with 2 bases between. The CDR3 runs to 11 residues. Each CDR3 protein gets one entry after TCRdb re-called the 5' RACE reads with MiXCR. The table shows fewer than 900,000 distinct CDR3 sequences, with about 20% occurring only once. In addition, the sample was reused for a study of T cells expressing NK-cell markers. According to that study: Sorted CD3+CD56-NKG2C+, CD3+CD56+NKG2C- and CD3+CD56+NKG2C+ T cells were the source of the TCR beta repertoires. Dominant NKG2C+ clonotypes were found to form about 1.0-8% of CD8+ T cells in five to seven donors.

Material: PBMCs. This clonotype originated in a woman younger than 30 in good health. The chain has TRBV7-9 and TRBJ2-2, with D unclear. CDR3 nucleotides: TGTGCCAGCAGCTTAGAAGGGGAGCTGTTTTTT. Translating it yields CASSLEGELFF. Supplemented by reference TRBV7-9 and TRBJ2-2, the full variable domain reads DTGVSQNPRHKITKRGQNVTFRCDPISEHNRLYWYRQTLGQGPEFLTYFQNEAQLEKSRLLSDRFSAERPKGSFSTLEIQRTEQGDSAMYLCASSLEGELFFGEGSRLTVL.